This section outlines one T cell receptor (beta chain) sequence together with its context. The sample belongs to a study of T cells after yellow fever vaccination. V gave up 10 bases and J gave up 4 bases, with 18 bases separating them. This CDR3 has 14 amino acids. CDR1 is SEHNR and CDR2 is FQNEAQ in the germline V gene (reference sequence). MiXCR, applied by TCRdb to the 5' RACE reads, yields one record per CDR3 protein. Of approximately 450,000 distinct CDR3 sequences in the sample, about 17% are singletons; the top ten hold 18%. This specimen was PBMCs, taken before the yellow fever booster vaccination. The rearrangement joins TRBV7-9 to TRBJ2-3, with D possibly matching TRBD2 (6 bases). The sequence was obtained from a man aged 18 to 29 who received the YFV17D yellow fever vaccine. CDR3 nucleotide sequence: TGTGCCACCGAGGATGGGGGAGGCGCAGATACGCAGTATTTT. Translating gives CATEDGGGADTQYF. Together with reference TRBV7-9 and TRBJ2-3, the CDR3 gives the full variable domain: DTGVSQNPRHKITKRGQNVTFRCDPISEHNRLYWYRQTLGQGPEFLTYFQNEAQLEKSRLLSDRFSAERPKGSFSTLEIQRTEQGDSAMYLCATEDGGGADTQYFGPGTRLTVL.